This T cell receptor beta chain was captured in a study of regulatory T cells in long-lasting Graves disease. Documented time point: newly diagnosed GD, antithyroid drugs for less than 3 months. Making the TCR library involved RNA that had been extracted from PBMCs. TCR beta libraries were built with iRepertoire HTBI primers and Arm-PCR of CDR3 regions. One entry per CDR3 protein, called by TCRdb with MiXCR from the multiplex PCR reads. Here the sample spans approximately 470,000 distinct CDR3 sequences, 15% to 20% being singletons. The germline V gene has CDR1 LNHDA and CDR2 SQIVND (reference sequence). This CDR3 spans 14 amino acids. Trimming removed 8 bases from V and 1 base from J, with 11 bases in between. These data also formed part of another study, on T cells in Graves' hyperthyroidism and ophthalmopathy.

J is TRBJ2-2 and V is TRBV19; D is perhaps TRBD1 or TRBD2 (5 bases each). The sequenced sample was peripheral blood mononuclear cells (PBMCs), obtained at new diagnosis, from a patient treated with antithyroid drugs. The sequence was obtained from a man in his forties with Graves disease. CDR3 region: CASRGFGNTGELFF. The CDR3 region has the DNA TGTGCCAGTCGGGGCTTCGGGAACACCGGGGAGCTGTTTTTT.